The 17 T cell receptor beta chains below come from one sample, sequenced in a study of cytomegalovirus exposure and HLA in healthy donors. A multiplex PCR was run with 60 Vbeta primers and 13 Jbeta primers. This table comes from immunoSEQ multiplex PCR, and its TCRdb copy is limited to in-frame clones, with some not included. In the table there are approximately 200,000 clones, roughly 80% of which are singletons. Sequencing was done on a sample of PBMCs. Every receptor here comes from a boy between 5 and 17 years old in good health and CMV-seronegative.

Worth noting for this clone: At one end the junction does not follow the germline gene, possibly because of a read error. The J gene is TRBJ1-1, the V gene TRBV29-1; D not certain. Germline-derived CDR1 and CDR2 are SQVTM and ANQGSEA. This CDR3 has 9 residues. CDR3 nucleotides: TGCGGCGTTGGAGGAGGTGCTTTCTTT. The encoded protein is CGVGGGAFF.

This chain connects TRBV2 to TRBJ2-3; no clear D. Germline loops: CDR1 SNHLY, CDR2 FYNNEI. V was trimmed by 7 bases and J by 2 bases, leaving 7 bases between them. This CDR3 has 12 residues. CDR3 in amino acids: CASKYFTDTQYF. CDR3 sequence (DNA): TGTGCCAGCAAGTACTTCACAGATACGCAGTATTTT.

The chain has TRBV25-1 and TRBJ2-2, with TRBD1 as a possible D gene (6 bases). CDR1 is MGHDK, CDR2 SYGVNS, per germline. The CDR3 has 14 amino acids. Trimming took off 7 bases at V and 6 bases at J, with 15 bases between the two ends. In DNA, the CDR3 is TGTGCCAGCAATTCAGGGGCCGCGGCCGGGGAGCTGTTTTTT. Amino acids: CASNSGAAAGELFF.

The chain recombines TRBV11-3 with TRBJ1-6; 7 bases are shared with TRBD1. The V segment lost 4 bases and the J segment 6 bases; nucleotides outside the gene matches: 6. Germline lookup yields CDR1 SGHNT and CDR2 YENEEA. The CDR3 contains 15 residues. The CDR3 here is CASSSRRDSNSPLHF. The DNA for the CDR3 is TGTGCCAGCAGCTCCCGCCGGGACAGTAATTCACCCCTCCACTTT.

The rearrangement links TRBV7-2 to TRBJ2-2; 12 bases line up with TRBD2. Looked up from germline, CDR1 is SGHTA and CDR2 is FQGNSA. The CDR3 is 17 amino acids. The trim removed 5 bases at V and 2 bases at J, leaving 6 bases unmatched. The CDR3 bases are TGTGCCAGCAGCCGACAACTAGCGGGGGGTAACACCGGGGAGCTGTTTTTT. Its translation is CASSRQLAGGNTGELFF.

The chain is built from TRBV5-1 and TRBJ2-1; D may be TRBD2 (5 bases). The CDR3 runs to 16 residues. The germline V gene has CDR1 SGHRS and CDR2 YFSETQ. The ends were cut back, 0 bases at V and 7 bases at J, with 17 bases in the middle. The CDR3 here is CASSLERWRRLNEQFF. The CDR3 region has the DNA TGCGCCAGCAGCTTGGAAAGGTGGAGGAGGTTGAATGAGCAGTTCTTC.

Worth noting for this clone: Since no conserved phenylalanine or tryptophan closes the CDR3, a read error is the likely cause. The chain employs TRBV4-3 and TRBJ1-1; 7 bases agree with TRBD1. The CDR3 has 15 residues. V lost 1 base and J lost 4; bases outside the gene matches: 6. The germline gives CDR1 LGHNA, CDR2 YSLEER. CDR3 nucleotides: TGCGCCAGCAGCCAAGTAGTAGGGGGCGGCACTGAAGCTTTCCTT. As protein: CASSQVVGGGTEAFL.

The chain employs TRBV9 and TRBJ2-2; D uncertain. The V end lost 2 bases, the J end lost 6 bases, and 11 bases lay between the germline ends. The CDR3 loop spans 14 amino acids. Germline V gene lookup returns CDR1 SGDLS and CDR2 YYNGEE. CDR3 bases: TGTGCCAGCAGCGTTAAACGGTTAGCCGGGGAGCTGTTTTTT. This translates into CASSVKRLAGELFF.

The V and J genes are TRBV7-2 and TRBJ2-5; 12 bases agree with TRBD2. The end of the DNA fits TRBJ2-7 better, so the J call may be wrong. The CDR3 consists of 15 residues. Germline V CDR1 and CDR2: SGHTA, FQGNSA. The CDR3 reads CASSQTSGRTGEQYF. The CDR3 DNA sequence: TGTGCCAGCAGCCAAACTAGCGGGAGGACTGGCGAGCAGTACTTC.

J is TRBJ2-6 and V is TRBV15; D not resolved. The V and J ends lost 8 bases and 1 base respectively, with 9 bases between them. Germline V CDR1 and CDR2: LNHNV, YYDKDF (reference sequence). This CDR3 is 14 amino acids long. CDR3 in DNA: TGTGCCACCGTTGGAGAATCTGGGGCCAACGTCCTGACTTTC. The encoded protein is CATVGESGANVLTF. The entire variable domain, with the rest obtained from reference TRBV15 and TRBJ2-6, is as follows: DAMVIQNPRYQVTQFGKPVTLSCSQTLNHNVMYWYQQKSSQAPKLLFHYYDKDFNNEADTPDNFQSRRPNTSFCFLDIRSPGLGDTAMYLCATVGESGANVLTFGAGSRLTVL.

This chain uses TRBV25-1 with TRBJ1-1, with D tentatively TRBD1 (5 bases). The CDR3 contains 14 residues. The V end was cut by 4 bases, the J end by 3 bases, with 12 bases between. Per germline, CDR1 MGHDK and CDR2 SYGVNS. CDR3 nucleotides: TGTGCCAGCAGTGTAAGGGGTCCCCACACTGAAGCTTTCTTT. This gives the protein CASSVRGPHTEAFF.

CDR3 sequence: CASTAGVPYEQYF. As DNA, the CDR3 is TGTGCCAGCACAGCGGGGGTTCCCTACGAGCAGTACTTC. This chain uses TRBV6-5 with TRBJ2-7; 8 bases are a match to TRBD2. V trimming: 7 bases; J trimming: 2 bases; junction bases outside the gene matches: 4. Looked up from germline, CDR1 is MNHEY and CDR2 is SVGAGI. This CDR3 has 13 amino acids.

This chain uses TRBV28 with TRBJ1-2; TRBD1 is a possible D gene (5 bases). V was cut by 5 bases and J by 7 bases, with 29 bases left in between. This CDR3 is built from 18 residues. Germline V lookup: CDR1 MDHEN, CDR2 SYDVKM. The CDR3 is CASSPPRQTPLLVLGYTF. As DNA, the CDR3 is TGTGCCAGCAGTCCTCCTAGACAGACTCCTCTTCTGGTGCTTGGCTACACCTTC.

The genes are TRBV6-6 and TRBJ2-7, with D hard to call. Per germline, CDR1 MNHNY and CDR2 SVGAGI (reference sequence). V gave up 8 bases and J gave up 5 bases, with 10 bases separating them. The CDR3 is made up of 11 amino acids. The CDR3 is CASGRLDEQYF. DNA for the CDR3: TGTGCCAGCGGCCGTCTAGACGAGCAGTACTTC.

This clone showed up many times. This chain connects TRBV6-1 to TRBJ2-7, with TRBD2 identical over 8 bases. The junction had 8 bases not matched to a gene; V was cut back by 2 bases and J by 5 bases. The V gene's germline CDR1 is MNHNS and CDR2 SASEGT. There are 15 residues in the CDR3. The CDR3 sequence is CASSETTGGPDEQYF. CDR3 coding DNA: TGTGCCAGCAGTGAAACGACGGGGGGGCCGGACGAGCAGTACTTC.

V and J are TRBV4-3 and TRBJ1-5; tentatively, D is TRBD1 (5 bases). The germline V gene has CDR1 LGHNA and CDR2 YSLEER. The V end was cut by 4 bases, the J end by 5 bases, with 15 bases between. This CDR3 is built from 15 residues. The CDR3 sequence: CASSPSRGSDQPQHF. The CDR3 nucleotides are TGCGCCAGCAGCCCCTCAAGGGGTTCCGATCAGCCCCAGCATTTT.

The J gene is TRBJ1-4, the V gene TRBV10-3; D not resolved. Germline CDR1 and CDR2: ENHRY and SYGVKD. The CDR3 runs to 16 residues. The V gene lost 0 bases and the J gene lost 4 bases, with 12 bases spanning the gap. The CDR3 spells CAISESWAGFNEKLFF. The CDR3 bases are TGTGCCATCAGTGAGTCGTGGGCAGGCTTTAATGAAAAACTGTTTTTT.